The entry below gives a single T cell receptor beta chain sequence along with its context. The data are from a study of blood T cell repertoires in COVID-19. Whole-study context: Samples representing acute and convalescent COVID-19 were sourced from the United States, Italy and Spain. Sources were T cells, B-cell-depleted T cells, or PBMCs; the material itself was cDNA or gDNA.

Per the original methods: Amplification of reference gene primers provided the estimated nucleated cell counts. Sequencing was performed with immunoSEQ multiplex PCR; in TCRdb, only in-frame clones are kept and a portion is missing. V, J and clone size reflect that table, while D and trimming were determined from the DNA. The sample consists of 150,000 to 200,000 clones, about 85% of them appearing once. Germline loops: CDR1 SQVTM, CDR2 ANQGSEA. This CDR3 has 14 amino acids. Losses at the gene ends were 6 bases for V and 1 base for J; bases not matched to a gene: 8. The receptor was derived from a human donor with acute or convalescent COVID-19. The donor label of this sample is uncertain. V gene TRBV29-1 combines with J gene TRBJ1-1, with 7 positions matching TRBD1. The sequenced sample consisted of peripheral blood. CDR3 protein: CSVATGTANTEAFF. In DNA, the CDR3 is TGCAGCGTGGCTACCGGGACAGCGAACACTGAAGCTTTCTTT.